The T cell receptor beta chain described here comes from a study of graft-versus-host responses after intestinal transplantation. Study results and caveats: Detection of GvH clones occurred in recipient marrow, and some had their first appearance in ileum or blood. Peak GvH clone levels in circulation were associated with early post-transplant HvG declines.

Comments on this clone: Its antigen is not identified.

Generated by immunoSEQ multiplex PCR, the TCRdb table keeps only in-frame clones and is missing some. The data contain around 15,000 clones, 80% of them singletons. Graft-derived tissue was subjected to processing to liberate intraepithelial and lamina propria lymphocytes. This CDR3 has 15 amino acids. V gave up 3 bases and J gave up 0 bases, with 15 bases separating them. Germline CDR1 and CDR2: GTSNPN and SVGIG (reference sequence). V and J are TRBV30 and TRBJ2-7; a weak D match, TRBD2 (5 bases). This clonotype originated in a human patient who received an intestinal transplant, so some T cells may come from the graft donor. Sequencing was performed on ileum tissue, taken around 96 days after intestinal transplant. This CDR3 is CAWSPRRASSYEQYF. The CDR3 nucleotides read TGTGCCTGGAGCCCCCGGCGGGCCTCCTCCTACGAGCAGTACTTC. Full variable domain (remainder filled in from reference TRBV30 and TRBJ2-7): SQTIHQWPATLVQPVGSPLSLECTVEGTSNPNLYWYRQAAGRGLQLLFYSVGIGQISSEVPQNLSASRPQDRQFILSSKKLLLSDSGFYLCAWSPRRASSYEQYFGPGTRLTVT.